The rows below give T cell receptor beta chains drawn from one sample of a study of tumor and adjacent non-tumor tissue in lung cancer. TCRdb redid the calling of the multiplex PCR reads with MiXCR, one entry per CDR3 protein. The sample has around 66,000 distinct CDR3 sequences; around 73% are singletons. Source material: lung tumor tissue. Receptors were obtained from a man in his sixties with non-small cell lung cancer. Each CDR3 is given with its conserved first and last residue. The D gene is left open where the match is weak. Rows may omit the clone size; those that give it use once, few, many or a size class.

j_call d_call v_call clone_size cdr3_nt cdr3_aa
TRBJ2-3 - TRBV20-1 many TGCAGTGCTAGTGGCACAGATACGCAGTATTTT CSASGTDTQYF
TRBJ2-6 TRBD1 TRBV6-5 - TGTGCCAACAGTTGGCACAGGGGGCGCTGGGCCAACGTCCTGACTTTC CANSWHRGRWANVLTF
TRBJ2-7 - TRBV12-3/TRBV12-4 - TGTGCCAGCAGTTTAGTCCCACCGCCCGGGCAGTACTTC CASSLVPPPGQYF
TRBJ2-5 TRBD2 TRBV30 - TGTGTCTGGAGTGGCCTAGCGGGGGCGGAGACCCAGTACTTC CVWSGLAGAETQYF
TRBJ2-5 - TRBV20-1 - TGCAGTGCCGCTCTTAGGACGCGGCAAGAGATCCAGTACTTC CSAALRTRQEIQYF
TRBJ1-1 - TRBV29-1 many TGCAGAGTTGGTGAAGGGGAGAACAATGAAGCTTTCTTT CRVGEGENNEAFF
TRBJ2-7 - TRBV6-5 - TGTGCCAGCAGCTACGGGGCTGGACGGGTCTACGAGCAGTACTTC CASSYGAGRVYEQYF
TRBJ2-6 TRBD1 TRBV5-6 - TGTGCCGGCAGTGGGACAGCTGGGGCCAACGTCCTGGCTTTC CAGSGTAGANVLAF
TRBJ2-7 TRBD2 TRBV20-1 - TGCAGTGAGGGAAAGAGACTAGCGGGAGTTAACGAGCAGTACTTC CSEGKRLAGVNEQYF
TRBJ1-1 - TRBV11-2 once TGTACCAGCAGCACGGACCCCATGAACACTGAAGCTTTCTTT CTSSTDPMNTEAFF
TRBJ2-5 - TRBV6-4 - TGTGCCAGCAGAAGGACAGCCGAAGAGACCCACTACTTC CASRRTAEETHYF
TRBJ1-1 - TRBV20-1 - TGCAGTGTTACAAGGAACAATGAAGCTTTCTTT CSVTRNNEAFF
TRBJ2-7 - TRBV10-2 - TGCGCCAACTGTGACGGAGGGAACCCCTACGAGCAGTATTTC CANCDGGNPYEQYF
TRBJ2-1 - TRBV20-1 - TGCAGTGCTAGAGGTGGGTACGTACAGTTCTTC CSARGGYVQFF
TRBJ2-2 - TRBV6-5 - TGTGCCAACACCAGCCGGGGGGCGCTGAACACCGGGGAGCTGTTTTTT CANTSRGALNTGELFF
TRBJ1-4 - TRBV29-1 large TGCAGCGTTGAGGGGGGCGCCAGTAATGAAAAACTGTTTTTT CSVEGGASNEKLFF
TRBJ2-7 - TRBV29-1 - TGCAGCGTTGCCGGGGGGCGGGCGTGCGAGCAGTACTTC CSVAGGRACEQYF
TRBJ2-7 TRBD1 TRBV29-1 - TGCAACGTTGAAGAGCACAACGGGACAGCTTCCTACGAGCAGTACTTC CNVEEHNGTASYEQYF
TRBJ1-5 - TRBV20-1 - TGCAATGCTAAATTTGAGAAGCCCCAGCATTTT CNAKFEKPQHF
TRBJ1-1 - TRBV5-1 - TGCGCCAGCAACTTGGACAGTCTGAACACTGAAGCTTTCTTT CASNLDSLNTEAFF
TRBJ2-7 TRBD1 TRBV20-1 - TGCAGTGCTAGAGACGGATGGGACAGGATATCCTACGAGCATTACTTC CSARDGWDRISYEHYF
TRBJ1-6 TRBD1 TRBV28 few TGTGCCAGCCTCGGGGACAGGGGTTATTCACCCCTCCACTTT CASLGDRGYSPLHF
TRBJ2-3 TRBD2 TRBV20-1 few TGCAGTACTACCCCGGGGCTAGCGGGAGACACTAGCACAGATACGCAGTATTTT CSTTPGLAGDTSTDTQYF